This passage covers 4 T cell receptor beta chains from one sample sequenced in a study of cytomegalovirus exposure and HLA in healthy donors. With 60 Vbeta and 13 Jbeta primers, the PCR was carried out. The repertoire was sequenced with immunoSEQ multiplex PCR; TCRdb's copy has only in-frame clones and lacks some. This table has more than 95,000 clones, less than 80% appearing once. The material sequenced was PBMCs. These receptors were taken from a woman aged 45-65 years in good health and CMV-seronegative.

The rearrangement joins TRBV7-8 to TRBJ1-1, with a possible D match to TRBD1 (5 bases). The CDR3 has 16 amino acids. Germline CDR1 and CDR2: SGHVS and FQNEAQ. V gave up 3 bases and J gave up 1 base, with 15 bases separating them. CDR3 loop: CASSFQTGLSNTEAFF. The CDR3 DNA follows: TGTGCCAGCAGCTTCCAAACAGGCCTCTCGAACACTGAAGCTTTCTTT.

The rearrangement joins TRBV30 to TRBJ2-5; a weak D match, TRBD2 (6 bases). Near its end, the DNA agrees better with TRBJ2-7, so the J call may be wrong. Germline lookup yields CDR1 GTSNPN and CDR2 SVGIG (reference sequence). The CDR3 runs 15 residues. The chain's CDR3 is CAWSLPEARGYEQYF. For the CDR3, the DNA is TGTGCCTGGAGTCTCCCCGAGGCTCGGGGGTACGAGCAGTACTTC.

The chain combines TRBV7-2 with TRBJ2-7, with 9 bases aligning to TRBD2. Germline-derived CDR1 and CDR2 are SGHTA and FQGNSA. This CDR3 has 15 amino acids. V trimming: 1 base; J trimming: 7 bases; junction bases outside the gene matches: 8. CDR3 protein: CASSLEGGRAGEQYF. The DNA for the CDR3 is TGTGCCAGCAGCTTAGAAGGCGGGAGGGCTGGGGAGCAGTACTTC. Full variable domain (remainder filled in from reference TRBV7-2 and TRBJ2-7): GAGVSQSPSNKVTEKGKDVELRCDPISGHTALYWYRQSLGQGLEFLIYFQGNSAPDKSGLPSDRFSAERTGGSVSTLTIQRTQQEDSAVYLCASSLEGGRAGEQYFGPGTRLTVT.

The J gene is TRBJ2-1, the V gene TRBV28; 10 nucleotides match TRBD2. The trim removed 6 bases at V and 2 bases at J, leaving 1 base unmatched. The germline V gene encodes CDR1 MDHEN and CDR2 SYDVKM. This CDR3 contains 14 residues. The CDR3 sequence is CASSGLAAYNEQFF. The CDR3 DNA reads TGTGCCAGCAGCGGACTAGCGGCCTACAATGAGCAGTTCTTC. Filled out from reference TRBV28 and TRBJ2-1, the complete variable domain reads DVKVTQSSRYLVKRTGEKVFLECVQDMDHENMFWYRQDPGLGLRLIYFSYDVKMKEKGDIPEGYSVSREKKERFSLILESASTNQTSMYLCASSGLAAYNEQFFGPGTRLTVL.